The source of this T cell receptor (beta chain) is a study of regulatory T cells in long-lasting Graves disease. As to time point: newly diagnosed GD, antithyroid drugs for less than 3 months. From PBMCs, RNA was extracted and then used to make the TCR library. Only a few counts were recorded for this clonotype. Assembly of TCR beta libraries relied on iRepertoire HTBI primers together with Arm-PCR of CDR3 regions. Using its own MiXCR run on the multiplex PCR reads, TCRdb lists one record per CDR3 protein. This sample has roughly 510,000 distinct CDR3 sequences; about 16% occur once, and the top ten carry 9.5% to 15%. These records were also assigned to another study, of T cells in Graves' hyperthyroidism and ophthalmopathy.

This clonotype was sampled from a man aged 18 to 30 with Graves disease. The source material was peripheral blood mononuclear cells (PBMCs), sampled at new diagnosis, from a patient treated with antithyroid drugs.

CDR3 protein: CASSTVGGLGNQPQHF. The CDR3 nucleotides are TGTGCCAGCAGTACTGTGGGGGGGCTTGGCAATCAGCCCCAGCATTTT. V is TRBV2 and J is TRBJ1-5; tentative D call: TRBD1 (6 bases). With 5 bases removed from V and 2 bases from J, the gap between germline ends came to 16 bases. The CDR3 length is 16 residues. Germline V CDR1 and CDR2: SNHLY, FYNNEI.